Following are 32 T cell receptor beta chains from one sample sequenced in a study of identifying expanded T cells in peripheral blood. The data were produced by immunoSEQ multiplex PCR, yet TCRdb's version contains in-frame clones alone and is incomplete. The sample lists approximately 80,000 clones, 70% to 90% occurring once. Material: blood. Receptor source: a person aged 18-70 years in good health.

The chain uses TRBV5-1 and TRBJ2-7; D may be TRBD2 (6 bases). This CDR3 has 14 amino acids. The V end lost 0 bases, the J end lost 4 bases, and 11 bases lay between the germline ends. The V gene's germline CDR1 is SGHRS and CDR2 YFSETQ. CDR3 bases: TGCGCCAGCAGCTTGGTGGGAGGAGGATACGAGCAGTACTTC. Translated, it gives CASSLVGGGYEQYF.

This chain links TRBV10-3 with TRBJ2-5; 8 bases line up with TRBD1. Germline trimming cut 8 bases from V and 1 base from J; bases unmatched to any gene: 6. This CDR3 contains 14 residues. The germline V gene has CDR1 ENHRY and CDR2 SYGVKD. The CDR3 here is CAIRRDRTQETQYF. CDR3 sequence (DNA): TGTGCCATCCGGCGGGACAGGACCCAAGAGACCCAGTACTTC.

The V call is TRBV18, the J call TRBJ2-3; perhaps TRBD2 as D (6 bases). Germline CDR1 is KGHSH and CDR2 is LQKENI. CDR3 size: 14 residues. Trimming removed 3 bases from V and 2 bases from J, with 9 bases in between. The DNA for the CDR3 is TGTGCCAGCTCACCTCCGGGACTCACAGATACGCAGTATTTT. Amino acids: CASSPPGLTDTQYF.

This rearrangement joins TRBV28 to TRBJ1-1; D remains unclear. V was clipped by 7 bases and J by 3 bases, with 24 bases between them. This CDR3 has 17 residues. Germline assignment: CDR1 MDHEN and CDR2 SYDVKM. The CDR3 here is CASTEGSANPEYTEAFF. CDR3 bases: TGTGCCAGCACGGAGGGCAGTGCCAATCCAGAATACACTGAAGCTTTCTTT.

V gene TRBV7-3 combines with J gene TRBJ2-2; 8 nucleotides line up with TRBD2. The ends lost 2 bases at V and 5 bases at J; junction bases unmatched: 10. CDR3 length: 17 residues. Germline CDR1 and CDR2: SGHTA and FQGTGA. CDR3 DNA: TGTGCCAGCAGCTTATCTGGCGCGGGAGGAGGGACCGGGGAGCTGTTTTTT. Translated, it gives CASSLSGAGGGTGELFF.

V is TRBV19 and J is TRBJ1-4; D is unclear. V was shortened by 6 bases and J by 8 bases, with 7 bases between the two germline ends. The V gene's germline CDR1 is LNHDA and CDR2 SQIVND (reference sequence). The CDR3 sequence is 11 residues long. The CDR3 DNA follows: TGTGCCAGTAGGTTACGGGAAAAACTGTTTTTT. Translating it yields CASRLREKLFF.

CDR3 in DNA: TGCAGCGCCCTCTTGGGGGAGCACTATGGCTACACCTTC. This translates into CSALLGEHYGYTF. The chain uses TRBV29-1 and TRBJ1-2; TRBD1 is a possible D gene (5 bases). The CDR3 has 13 amino acids. Trimming took 7 bases from V and 3 from J, leaving 15 bases between them. The germline CDR1 and CDR2 sequences are SQVTM and ANQGSEA.

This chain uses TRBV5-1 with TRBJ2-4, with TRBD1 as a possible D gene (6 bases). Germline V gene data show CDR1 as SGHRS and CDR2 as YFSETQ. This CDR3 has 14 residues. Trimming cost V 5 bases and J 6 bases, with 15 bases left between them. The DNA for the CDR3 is TGCGCCAGCAGATCGACAGGAGAAGGAAACATTCAGTACTTC. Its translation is CASRSTGEGNIQYF.

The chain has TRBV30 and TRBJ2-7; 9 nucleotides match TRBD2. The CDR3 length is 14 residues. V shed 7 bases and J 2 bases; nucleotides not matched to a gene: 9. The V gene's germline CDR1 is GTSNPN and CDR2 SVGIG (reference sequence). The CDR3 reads CASTMTSGPYEQYF. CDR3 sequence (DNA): TGTGCCTCAACCATGACTAGCGGCCCCTACGAGCAGTACTTC.

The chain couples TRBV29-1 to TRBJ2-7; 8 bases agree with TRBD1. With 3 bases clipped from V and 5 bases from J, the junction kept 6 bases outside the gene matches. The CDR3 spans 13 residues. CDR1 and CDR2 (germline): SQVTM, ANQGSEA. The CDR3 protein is CSVESGGLHEQYF. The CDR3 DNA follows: TGCAGCGTTGAGTCAGGGGGCTTGCACGAGCAGTACTTC.

CDR3 in DNA: TGTGCCAGCAGTTACTCGAACAGCATGAACACTGAAGCTTTCTTT. Residues: CASSYSNSMNTEAFF. The chain has TRBV6-5 and TRBJ1-1; no clear D gene. CDR3 length: 15 residues. V was trimmed by 0 bases and J by 0 bases, leaving 8 bases between them. Per germline, CDR1 MNHEY and CDR2 SVGAGI.

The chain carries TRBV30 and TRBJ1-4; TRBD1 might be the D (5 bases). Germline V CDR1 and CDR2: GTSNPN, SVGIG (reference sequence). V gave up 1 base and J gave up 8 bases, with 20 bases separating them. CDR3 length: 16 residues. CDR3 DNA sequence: TGTGCCTGGAGTGCTAGAACAGGAGGGTCATGGGAAAAACTGTTTTTT. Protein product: CAWSARTGGSWEKLFF.

CDR3 sequence (DNA): TGCAGCGTTGCCAGGGGTGGCTCTGGGGCCAACGTCCTGACTTTC. Encoded protein: CSVARGGSGANVLTF. V gene TRBV29-1 combines with J gene TRBJ2-6, with a possible D match to TRBD1 (6 bases). Trimming stripped 4 bases from V and 0 bases from J, with 10 bases between. The CDR3 runs 15 residues. In germline, CDR1 is SQVTM, CDR2 ANQGSEA.

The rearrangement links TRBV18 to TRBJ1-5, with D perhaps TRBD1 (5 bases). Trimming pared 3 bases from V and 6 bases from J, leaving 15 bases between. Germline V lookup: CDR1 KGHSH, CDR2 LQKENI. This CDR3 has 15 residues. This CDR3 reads CASSPGSSQGQPQHF. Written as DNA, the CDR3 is TGTGCCAGCTCACCGGGCAGTAGTCAGGGTCAGCCCCAGCATTTT.

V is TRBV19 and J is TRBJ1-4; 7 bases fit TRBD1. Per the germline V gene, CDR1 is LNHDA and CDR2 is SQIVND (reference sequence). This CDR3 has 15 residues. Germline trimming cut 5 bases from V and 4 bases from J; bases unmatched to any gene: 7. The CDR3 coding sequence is TGTGCCAGTAGTGCGACAGGGTCGGGTAATGAAAAACTGTTTTTT. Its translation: CASSATGSGNEKLFF.

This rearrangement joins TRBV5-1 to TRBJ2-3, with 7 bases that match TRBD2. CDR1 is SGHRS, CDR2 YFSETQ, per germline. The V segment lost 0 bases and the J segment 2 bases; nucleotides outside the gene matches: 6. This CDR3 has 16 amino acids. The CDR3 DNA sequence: TGCGCCAGCAGCTTGGTAATTAGCGGGTCCACAGATACGCAGTATTTT. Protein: CASSLVISGSTDTQYF. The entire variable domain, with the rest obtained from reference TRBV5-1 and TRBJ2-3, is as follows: KAGVTQTPRYLIKTRGQQVTLSCSPISGHRSVSWYQQTPGQGLQFLFEYFSETQRNKGNFPGRFSGRQFSNSRSEMNVSTLELGDSALYLCASSLVISGSTDTQYFGPGTRLTVL.

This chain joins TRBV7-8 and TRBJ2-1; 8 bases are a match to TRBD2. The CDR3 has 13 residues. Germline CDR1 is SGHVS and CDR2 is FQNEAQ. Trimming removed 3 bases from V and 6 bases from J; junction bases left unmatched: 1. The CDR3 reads CASSFGTSNEQFF. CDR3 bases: TGTGCCAGCAGCTTTGGGACTAGCAATGAGCAGTTCTTC.

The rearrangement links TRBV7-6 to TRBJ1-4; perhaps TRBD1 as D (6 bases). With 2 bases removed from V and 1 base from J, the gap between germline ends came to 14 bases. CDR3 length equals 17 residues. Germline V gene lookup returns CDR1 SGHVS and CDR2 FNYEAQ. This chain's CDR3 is CASSLMGGGRTNEKLFF. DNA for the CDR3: TGTGCCAGCAGCTTAATGGGGGGCGGTAGAACTAATGAAAAACTGTTTTTT.

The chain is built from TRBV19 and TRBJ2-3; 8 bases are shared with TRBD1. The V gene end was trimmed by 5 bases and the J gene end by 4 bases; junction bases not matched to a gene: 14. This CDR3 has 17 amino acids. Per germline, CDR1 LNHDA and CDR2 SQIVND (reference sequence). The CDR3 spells CASSVLGAGTGADTQYF. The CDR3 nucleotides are TGTGCCAGTAGTGTCCTGGGGGCCGGGACAGGTGCAGATACGCAGTATTTT.

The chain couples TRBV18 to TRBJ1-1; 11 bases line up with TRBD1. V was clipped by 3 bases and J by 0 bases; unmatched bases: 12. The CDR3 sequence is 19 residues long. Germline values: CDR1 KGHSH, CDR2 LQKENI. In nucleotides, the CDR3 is TGTGCCAGCTCACCCACGGACAGGGGGCAACACGCCATGAACACTGAAGCTTTCTTT. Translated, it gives CASSPTDRGQHAMNTEAFF.

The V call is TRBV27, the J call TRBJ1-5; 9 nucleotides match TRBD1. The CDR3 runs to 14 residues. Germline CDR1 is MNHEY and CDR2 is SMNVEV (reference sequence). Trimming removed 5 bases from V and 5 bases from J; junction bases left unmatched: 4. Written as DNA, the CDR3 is TGTGCCAGCAGTCCGCGGACAGGGGATCAGCCCCAGCATTTT. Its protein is CASSPRTGDQPQHF.

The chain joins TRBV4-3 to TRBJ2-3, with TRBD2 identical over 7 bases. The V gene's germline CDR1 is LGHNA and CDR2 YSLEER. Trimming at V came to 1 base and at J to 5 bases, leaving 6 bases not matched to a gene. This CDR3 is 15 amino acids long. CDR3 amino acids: CASSQAGGGVDTQYF. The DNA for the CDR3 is TGCGCCAGCAGCCAAGCGGGAGGAGGAGTAGATACGCAGTATTTT.

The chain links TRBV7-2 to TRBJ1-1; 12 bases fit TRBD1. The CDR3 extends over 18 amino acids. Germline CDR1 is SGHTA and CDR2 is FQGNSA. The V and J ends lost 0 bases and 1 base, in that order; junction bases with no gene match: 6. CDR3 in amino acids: CASSLAGQGAQWNTEAFF. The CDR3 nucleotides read TGTGCCAGCAGCTTAGCGGGACAGGGGGCTCAATGGAACACTGAAGCTTTCTTT.

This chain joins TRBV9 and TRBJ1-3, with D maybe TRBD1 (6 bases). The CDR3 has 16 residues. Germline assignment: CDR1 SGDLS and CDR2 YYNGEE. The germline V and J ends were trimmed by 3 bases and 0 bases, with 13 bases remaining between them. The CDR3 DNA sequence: TGTGCCAGCAGCGCGACAGGATTCTCCTCTGGAAACACCATATATTTT. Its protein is CASSATGFSSGNTIYF.

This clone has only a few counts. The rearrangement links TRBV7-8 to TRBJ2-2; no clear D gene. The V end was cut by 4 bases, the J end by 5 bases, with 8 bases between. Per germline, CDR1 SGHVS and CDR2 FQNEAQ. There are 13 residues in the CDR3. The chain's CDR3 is CASSSGITGELFF. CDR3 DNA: TGTGCCAGCAGCTCCGGAATTACCGGGGAGCTGTTTTTT.

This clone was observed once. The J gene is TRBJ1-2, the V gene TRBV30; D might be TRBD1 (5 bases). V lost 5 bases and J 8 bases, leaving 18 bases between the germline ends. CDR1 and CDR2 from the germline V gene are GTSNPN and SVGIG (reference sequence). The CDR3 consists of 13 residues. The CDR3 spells CAWGGTLESGYTF. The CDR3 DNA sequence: TGTGCCTGGGGAGGGACGCTCGAAAGCGGCTACACCTTC.

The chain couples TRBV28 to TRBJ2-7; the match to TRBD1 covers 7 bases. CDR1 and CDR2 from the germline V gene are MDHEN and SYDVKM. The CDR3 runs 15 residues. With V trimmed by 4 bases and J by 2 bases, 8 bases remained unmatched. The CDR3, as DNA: TGTGCCAGCAGTTCAAGACAGGGAGTGACCTACGAGCAGTACTTC. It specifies CASSSRQGVTYEQYF. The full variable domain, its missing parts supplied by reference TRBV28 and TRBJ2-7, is DVKVTQSSRYLVKRTGEKVFLECVQDMDHENMFWYRQDPGLGLRLIYFSYDVKMKEKGDIPEGYSVSREKKERFSLILESASTNQTSMYLCASSSRQGVTYEQYFGPGTRLTVT.

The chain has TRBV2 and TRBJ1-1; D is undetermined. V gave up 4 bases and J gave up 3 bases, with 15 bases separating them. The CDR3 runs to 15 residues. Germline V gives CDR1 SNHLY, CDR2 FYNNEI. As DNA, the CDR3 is TGTGCCAGCAGTGCTTCAGGTGGAGGGTACACTGAAGCTTTCTTT. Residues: CASSASGGGYTEAFF. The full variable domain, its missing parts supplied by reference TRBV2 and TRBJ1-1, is EPEVTQTPSHQVTQMGQEVILRCVPISNHLYFYWYRQILGQKVEFLVSFYNNEISEKSEIFDDQFSVERPDGSNFTLKIRSTKLEDSAMYFCASSASGGGYTEAFFGQGTRLTVV.

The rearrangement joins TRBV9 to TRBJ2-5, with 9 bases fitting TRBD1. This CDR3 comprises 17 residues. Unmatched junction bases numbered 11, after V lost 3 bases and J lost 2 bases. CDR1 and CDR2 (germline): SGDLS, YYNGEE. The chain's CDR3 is CASSETLRGTGQETQYF. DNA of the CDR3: TGTGCCAGCAGCGAAACCCTCCGGGGGACAGGGCAAGAGACCCAGTACTTC.

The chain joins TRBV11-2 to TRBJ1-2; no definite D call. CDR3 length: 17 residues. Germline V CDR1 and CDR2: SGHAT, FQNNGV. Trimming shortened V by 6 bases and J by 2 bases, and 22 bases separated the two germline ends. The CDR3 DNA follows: TGTGCCAGCAGAACCCTCGTGCGGCAGTTAAACAACTATGGCTACACCTTC. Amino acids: CASRTLVRQLNNYGYTF.

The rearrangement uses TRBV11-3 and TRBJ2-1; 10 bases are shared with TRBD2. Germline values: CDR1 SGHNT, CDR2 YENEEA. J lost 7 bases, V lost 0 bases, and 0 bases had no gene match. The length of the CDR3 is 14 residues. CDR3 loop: CASSLETSGNEQFF. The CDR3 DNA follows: TGTGCCAGCAGCTTAGAGACTAGCGGGAATGAGCAGTTCTTC.

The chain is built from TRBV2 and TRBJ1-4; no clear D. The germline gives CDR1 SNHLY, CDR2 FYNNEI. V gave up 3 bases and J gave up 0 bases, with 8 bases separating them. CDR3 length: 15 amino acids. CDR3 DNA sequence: TGTGCCAGCAGTGAGATTGGTGCAACTAATGAAAAACTGTTTTTT. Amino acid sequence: CASSEIGATNEKLFF.